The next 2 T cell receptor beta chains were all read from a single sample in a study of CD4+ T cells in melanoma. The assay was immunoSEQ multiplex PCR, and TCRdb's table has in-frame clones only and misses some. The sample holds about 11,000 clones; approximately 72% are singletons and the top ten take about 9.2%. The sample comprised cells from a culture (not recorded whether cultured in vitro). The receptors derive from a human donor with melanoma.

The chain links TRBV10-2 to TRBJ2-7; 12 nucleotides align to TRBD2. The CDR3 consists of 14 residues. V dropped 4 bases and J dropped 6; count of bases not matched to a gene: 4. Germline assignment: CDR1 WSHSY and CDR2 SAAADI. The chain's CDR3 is CASSASGGAGEQYF. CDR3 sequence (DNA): TGCGCCAGCAGTGCTAGCGGGGGGGCGGGCGAGCAGTACTTC.

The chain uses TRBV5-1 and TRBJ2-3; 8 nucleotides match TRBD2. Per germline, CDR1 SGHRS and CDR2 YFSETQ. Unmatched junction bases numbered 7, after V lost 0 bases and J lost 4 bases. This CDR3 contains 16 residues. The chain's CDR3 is CASSLATGGYADTQYF. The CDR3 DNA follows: TGCGCCAGCAGCTTGGCGACGGGGGGGTACGCAGATACGCAGTATTTT.